Below, 29 T cell receptor beta chains from the same sample are listed, as sequenced in a study of blood T cells in healthy people across ages. Together with a sample-barcoded 5' primer, a J-beta primer mix was included in a second PCR lasting roughly 6 to 12 cycles. TCRdb recomputed calls from the 5' RACE reads with MiXCR, one row per CDR3 protein. The top ten hold less than 2.5% of the sample, which has about 1.8 million distinct CDR3 sequences, about 50% seen once. Sequencing was performed on blood. The receptor set was obtained from a middle-aged woman in good health.

This clonotype was picked up a small number of times. The chain has TRBV28 and TRBJ2-5; TRBD1 matches at 8 bases. The trim removed 3 bases at V and 4 bases at J, leaving 7 bases unmatched. This CDR3 spans 15 amino acids. Germline V gene data show CDR1 as MDHEN and CDR2 as SYDVKM. Written as DNA, the CDR3 is TGTGCCAGCAGTTTCGGACAGGGATCGGGAGAGACCCAGTACTTC. This encodes CASSFGQGSGETQYF. Full variable domain (outside the CDR3, taken from reference TRBV28 and TRBJ2-5): DVKVTQSSRYLVKRTGEKVFLECVQDMDHENMFWYRQDPGLGLRLIYFSYDVKMKEKGDIPEGYSVSREKKERFSLILESASTNQTSMYLCASSFGQGSGETQYFGPGTRLLVL.

This clonotype was recorded only once. The V gene is TRBV7-9, the J gene TRBJ1-2; D is perhaps TRBD1 (5 bases). This CDR3 has 15 residues. In germline, CDR1 is SEHNR, CDR2 FQNEAQ (reference sequence). V dropped 0 bases and J dropped 6 bases, with 14 bases sitting between them. The CDR3 sequence is CASSLARPRVNGYTF. The DNA of the CDR3 is TGTGCCAGCAGCTTAGCGCGTCCCAGGGTAAATGGCTACACCTTC.

This clonotype has just a few counts. The gene calls are TRBV20-1 and TRBJ2-3, with unresolved D. The CDR3 length is 11 residues. V was trimmed by 5 bases and J by 5 bases, leaving 8 bases between them. Germline CDR1 reads DFQATT; CDR2 reads SNEGSKA (reference sequence). The CDR3, as DNA: TGCAGTGCTGCGCCGGGAGATACGCAGTATTTT. Protein: CSAAPGDTQYF.

The chain employs TRBV20-1 and TRBJ2-3; 8 nucleotides align to TRBD1. V lost 4 bases and J lost 4; bases outside the gene matches: 7. The CDR3 loop spans 14 amino acids. Germline V CDR1 and CDR2: DFQATT, SNEGSKA (reference sequence). This CDR3 is CSATRQGPADTQYF. CDR3 DNA sequence: TGCAGTGCTACAAGACAGGGGCCCGCAGATACGCAGTATTTT.

The J gene is TRBJ2-5, the V gene TRBV18; D is unclear. CDR1 KGHSH and CDR2 LQKENI come from the germline V gene. The CDR3 is 16 amino acids. V shed 1 base and J shed 2 bases, with 14 bases lying between them. CDR3 sequence: CASSPLPAHAQETQYF. The CDR3 region has the DNA TGTGCCAGCTCACCACTTCCCGCCCATGCACAAGAGACCCAGTACTTC.

The V and J genes are TRBV6-4 and TRBJ2-2, with TRBD1 matching 7 bases. V gave up 6 bases and J gave up 4 bases; unmatched junction bases: 5. The CDR3 is 14 amino acids. In germline, CDR1 is MRHNA, CDR2 SNTAGT. CDR3 sequence reads: CASSATGITGELFF. In DNA form, the CDR3 reads TGTGCCAGCAGCGCGACAGGGATCACCGGGGAGCTGTTTTTT.

The V and J genes are TRBV2 and TRBJ2-5; D may be TRBD1 or TRBD2 (6 bases each). Germline CDR1 is SNHLY and CDR2 is FYNNEI. The CDR3 is 15 residues long. Trimming pared 3 bases from V and 2 bases from J, leaving 13 bases between. CDR3: CASSDLTGLQETQYF. CDR3 sequence (DNA): TGTGCCAGCAGTGACCTGACAGGACTACAAGAGACCCAGTACTTC. The complete variable domain, with remaining parts taken from reference TRBV2 and TRBJ2-5, reads EPEVTQTPSHQVTQMGQEVILRCVPISNHLYFYWYRQILGQKVEFLVSFYNNEISEKSEIFDDQFSVERPDGSNFTLKIRSTKLEDSAMYFCASSDLTGLQETQYFGPGTRLLVL.

The chain has TRBV2 and TRBJ2-3; no clear D. The germline V gene encodes CDR1 SNHLY and CDR2 FYNNEI. The CDR3 extends over 15 amino acids. The V gene lost 2 bases and the J gene lost 0 bases, with 9 bases spanning the gap. The DNA of the CDR3 is TGTGCCAGCAGTGAACGGGCCCCGAGCACAGATACGCAGTATTTT. This codes for CASSERAPSTDTQYF.

This chain joins TRBV7-9 and TRBJ2-3, with no clear D. Germline CDR1 is SEHNR and CDR2 is FQNEAQ (reference sequence). V lost 8 bases to trimming and J lost 5 bases, with 14 bases between them. This CDR3 has 13 residues. This chain's CDR3 is CASSSKLGDTQYF. Written as DNA, the CDR3 is TGTGCCAGCTCTTCAAAGCTAGGAGATACGCAGTATTTT.

The V gene is TRBV5-1, the J gene TRBJ1-1; D is uncertain. V was pared by 4 bases and J by 1 base, with 14 bases between. The CDR3 is 15 residues long. Germline V gene sequence: CDR1 SGHRS, CDR2 YFSETQ. The CDR3 protein is CASSDGNIRNTEAFF. As DNA, the CDR3 is TGCGCCAGCAGCGACGGTAACATTAGGAACACTGAAGCTTTCTTT. Drawing the rest from reference TRBV5-1 and TRBJ1-1, the complete variable domain is KAGVTQTPRYLIKTRGQQVTLSCSPISGHRSVSWYQQTPGQGLQFLFEYFSETQRNKGNFPGRFSGRQFSNSRSEMNVSTLELGDSALYLCASSDGNIRNTEAFFGQGTRLTVV.

This clonotype has a handful of counts. The chain couples TRBV29-1 to TRBJ1-2, with D tentatively TRBD1 (5 bases). The germline V gene has CDR1 SQVTM and CDR2 ANQGSEA. This CDR3 has 13 residues. V was trimmed by 4 bases and J by 6 bases, leaving 15 bases between them. This chain's CDR3 is CSVVAGGSDGYTF. The CDR3 DNA reads as TGCAGCGTTGTGGCTGGGGGGTCGGATGGCTACACCTTC.

In its sample, this clonotype was seen a few times. The J gene is TRBJ2-7, the V gene TRBV5-5; D is perhaps TRBD1 (5 bases). Germline CDR1 and CDR2: SGHKS and YYEKEE (reference sequence). The CDR3 contains 15 residues. Trimming took off 4 bases at V and 0 bases at J, with 14 bases between the two ends. The CDR3 DNA is TGTGCCAGCAGCCTATCTGCCAGGGACTCCTACGAGCAGTACTTC. This gives the protein CASSLSARDSYEQYF.

The rearrangement links TRBV24-1 to TRBJ2-1; D is ambiguous. This CDR3 contains 14 residues. Germline V gene lookup returns CDR1 KGHDR and CDR2 SFDVKD. V shed 2 bases and J shed 6 bases, with 10 bases lying between them. The CDR3 DNA sequence: TGTGCCACCAGTGATTCCAATGAAGTCAATGAGCAGTTCTTC. Translating it yields CATSDSNEVNEQFF.

The J gene is TRBJ2-5, the V gene TRBV20-1; 11 positions match TRBD1. Germline-derived CDR1 and CDR2 are DFQATT and SNEGSKA (reference sequence). This CDR3 comprises 14 residues. Trimming took 3 bases from V and 11 from J; bases not matched to a gene: 11. CDR3 region: CSASRTGGYGEQYF. The CDR3 DNA reads as TGCAGTGCTAGCCGGACAGGGGGCTACGGGGAGCAGTACTTC.

As concerns this clonotype: An end of the junction does not agree with germline; a read error may underlie this. The chain carries TRBV7-2 and TRBJ1-6, with unresolved D. The CDR3 has 15 amino acids. Per germline, CDR1 SGHTA and CDR2 FQGNSA. CDR3 region: CASSVAPVYNSPLHF. The CDR3 DNA sequence: TGTGCCAGCAGCGTAGCCCCGGTCTATAATTCACCCCTCCACTTT.

This clonotype appeared a few times. This rearrangement joins TRBV9 to TRBJ2-1; D is uncertain. CDR3 length equals 12 residues. The V end was cut by 3 bases, the J end by 7 bases, with 8 bases between. Germline CDR1 SGDLS, CDR2 YYNGEE. The CDR3 DNA is TGTGCCAGCAGCGAAAGTCTAAATGAGCAGTTCTTC. Translation: CASSESLNEQFF.

The V gene is TRBV7-9, the J gene TRBJ2-7, with 9 nucleotides matching TRBD2. The germline gives CDR1 SEHNR, CDR2 FQNEAQ (reference sequence). This CDR3 is built from 16 residues. V gave up 4 bases and J gave up 2 bases; unmatched junction bases: 9. CDR3 sequence: CASSSQTSGTAYEQYF. CDR3 in DNA: TGTGCCAGCAGCTCACAGACTAGCGGAACCGCCTACGAGCAGTACTTC.

The chain carries TRBV19 and TRBJ2-1, with 7 bases that match TRBD1. With 8 bases clipped from V and 1 base from J, the junction kept 11 bases outside the gene matches. Germline loops: CDR1 LNHDA, CDR2 SQIVND (reference sequence). The CDR3 covers 16 residues. The CDR3 loop is CASSGPGGLSYNEQFF. The CDR3 DNA reads TGTGCCAGTTCTGGCCCAGGGGGTCTTTCCTACAATGAGCAGTTCTTC.

This rearrangement joins TRBV6-5 to TRBJ1-1; D is undetermined. CDR3 length equals 11 residues. Per germline, CDR1 MNHEY and CDR2 SVGAGI. Trimming stripped 7 bases from V and 7 bases from J, with 10 bases between. The CDR3, as DNA: TGTGCCAGCAACCTGGGCGGTGAAGCTTTCTTT. Translating gives CASNLGGEAFF.

The V call is TRBV3-1, the J call TRBJ2-4; 7 bases match TRBD1. Germline V lookup: CDR1 LGHDT, CDR2 YNNKEL (reference sequence). The junction had 10 bases not matched to a gene; V was cut back by 1 base and J by 1 base. The CDR3 is 18 residues long. This CDR3 reads CASSQAPSTGSAKNIQYF. The DNA of the CDR3 is TGTGCCAGCAGCCAAGCACCTTCGACAGGGTCGGCCAAAAACATTCAGTACTTC.

This clonotype was counted only a few times. One junction end does not reproduce the germline sequence, and a read error may be involved. CDR3 sequence reads: CASSLSGTGYQETQYF. The CDR3 DNA reads TGCGCCAGCAGCTTATCCGGGACAGGGTACCAAGAGACCCAGTACTTC. The chain links TRBV28 to TRBJ2-5; TRBD1 aligns across 9 bases. The CDR3 is 16 amino acids. CDR1 is MDHEN, CDR2 SYDVKM, per germline. Complete variable domain (other parts from reference TRBV28 and TRBJ2-5): DVKVTQSSRYLVKRTGEKVFLECVQDMDHENMFWYRQDPGLGLRLIYFSYDVKMKEKGDIPEGYSVSREKKERFSLILESASTNQTSMYLCASSLSGTGYQETQYFGPGTRLLVL.

The genes are TRBV7-9 and TRBJ1-1; TRBD1 matches at 7 bases. Germline CDR1 SEHNR, CDR2 FQNEAQ (reference sequence). This CDR3 region has 16 residues. Unmatched junction bases numbered 10, after V lost 1 base and J lost 5 bases. The CDR3 loop reads CASSLGGGGEGTEAFF. CDR3 DNA: TGTGCCAGCAGCTTAGGTGGAGGGGGCGAAGGAACTGAAGCTTTCTTT.

This clonotype turned up a few times. The chain is built from TRBV12-3 or TRBV12-4 and TRBJ2-4; D is undetermined. TRBJ2-7 matches the DNA end more closely, so the J call is doubtful. There are 13 residues in the CDR3. Written as DNA, the CDR3 is TGTGCCAGCAAATCTGGGTTGTCCTACGAGCAGTACTTC. The encoded protein is CASKSGLSYEQYF.

This clonotype was detected a few times. The V gene is TRBV5-1, the J gene TRBJ2-5; TRBD1 or TRBD2 may be the D gene (5 bases each). V lost 5 bases and J lost 7, with 18 bases in between. The CDR3 totals 14 residues. Germline V gene data show CDR1 as SGHRS and CDR2 as YFSETQ. CDR3 DNA sequence: TGCGCCAGCAGTTCACAGCCGGTTGGGGGGACCCAGTACTTC. This sequence encodes CASSSQPVGGTQYF.

A few counts support this clonotype. The V gene is TRBV10-3, the J gene TRBJ2-7; TRBD1 matches at 9 bases. The CDR3 is made up of 14 amino acids. Germline CDR1 reads ENHRY; CDR2 reads SYGVKD. The J segment lost 7 bases and the V segment lost 7 bases, leaving 11 bases of the junction unmatched. The DNA for the CDR3 is TGTGCCATCAACGGGGGACAGGGTGGGAATGAGCAGTACTTC. As protein: CAINGGQGGNEQYF.

The table lists this clonotype with a few counts. The gene calls are TRBV6-5 and TRBJ1-2, with D possibly TRBD1 on 6 matching bases. V gave up 2 bases and J gave up 7 bases, with 8 bases separating them. This CDR3 spans 12 amino acids. The germline V gene has CDR1 MNHEY and CDR2 SVGAGI. The CDR3 sequence: CASSYGGLGYTF. In DNA, the CDR3 is TGTGCCAGCAGTTACGGGGGGCTTGGCTACACCTTC.

This clonotype was seen more than once but under ten times. This sequence joins TRBV20-1 and TRBJ1-2; 7 positions agree with TRBD1. Germline CDR1 reads DFQATT; CDR2 reads SNEGSKA (reference sequence). This CDR3 region has 13 residues. Losses at the gene ends were 5 bases for V and 1 base for J; bases not matched to a gene: 4. Here the CDR3 reads CSAVTGVNYGYTF. The CDR3, as DNA: TGCAGTGCTGTCACAGGGGTTAACTATGGCTACACCTTC.

This clonotype has a handful of counts. The J gene is TRBJ2-1, the V gene TRBV7-2; D assignment may be TRBD1 or TRBD2 (5 bases each). The germline CDR1 and CDR2 sequences are SGHTA and FQGNSA. This CDR3 region has 17 residues. V dropped 2 bases and J dropped 2 bases, with 16 bases sitting between them. The CDR3 DNA reads as TGTGCCAGCAGCTTAAGGAGAGGTGGGGGTGCCTACAATGAGCAGTTCTTC. This translates into CASSLRRGGGAYNEQFF.

The rearrangement uses TRBV29-1 and TRBJ2-7; 7 bases fit TRBD1. The V gene end was trimmed by 8 bases and the J gene end by 1 base; junction bases not matched to a gene: 8. This CDR3 has 13 residues. From germline, CDR1 is SQVTM and CDR2 ANQGSEA. The CDR3 DNA sequence: TGCAGCTCCCCCGGACAGGAATCCTACGAGCAGTACTTC. Its protein product is CSSPGQESYEQYF.